Following are 29 T cell receptor beta chains from one sample sequenced in a study of T cell repertoires in cytomegalovirus infection. No antigen has been assigned to these receptors. TCRdb re-called the reads with MiXCR, one entry per CDR3 protein. Here the sample spans approximately 280,000 distinct CDR3 sequences, about 20% being singletons. The sample consisted of cultured PBMCs, taken from culture after CMV antigen stimulation. The receptors were sampled from a human donor in good health (CMV status not recorded). Some clones in this sample may be carry-over from other donors' samples.

The sample holds many counts of this clonotype. This chain uses TRBV6-5 with TRBJ2-5; D call uncertain. Germline V gives CDR1 MNHEY, CDR2 SVGAGI. Trimming stripped 2 bases from V and 6 bases from J, with 4 bases between. CDR3 size: 11 residues. The CDR3 DNA sequence: TGTGCCAGCAGTTACGGGAAGACCCAGTACTTC. Translating it yields CASSYGKTQYF.

The chain joins TRBV6-2 or TRBV6-3 to TRBJ2-3; either TRBD1 or TRBD2 may supply D (5 bases each). The CDR3 runs 15 residues. Germline V gene data show CDR1 as MNHEY and CDR2 as SVGEGT. With 3 bases removed from V and 3 bases from J, the gap between germline ends came to 13 bases. The CDR3 DNA is TGTGCCAGCAGTTATGAGTCGAGGGGTACAGATACGCAGTATTTT. Translating gives CASSYESRGTDTQYF.

This clonotype was detected only a few times. The J gene is TRBJ2-5, the V gene TRBV25-1, with a tentative D call TRBD1 (6 bases). The CDR3 length is 16 residues. V shed 2 bases and J shed 0 bases, with 13 bases lying between them. The germline V gene has CDR1 MGHDK and CDR2 SYGVNS. The CDR3 coding sequence is TGTGCCAGCAGTGAAACCGGGACAAGGTACCAAGAGACCCAGTACTTC. It yields the protein CASSETGTRYQETQYF.

This clonotype was recorded a few times. The chain recombines TRBV27 with TRBJ1-2; 7 nucleotides agree with TRBD1. V was clipped by 7 bases and J by 0 bases; unmatched bases: 14. This CDR3 is built from 17 residues. Germline V gene data show CDR1 as MNHEY and CDR2 as SMNVEV (reference sequence). The CDR3 coding sequence is TGTGCCAGCAAGACGGTCCGGACAGGTCCGTCTAACTATGGCTACACCTTC. Translation gives CASKTVRTGPSNYGYTF.

The gene calls are TRBV28 and TRBJ2-1; D is tentatively TRBD1 or TRBD2 (5 bases each). Germline-derived CDR1 and CDR2 are MDHEN and SYDVKM. The germline V and J ends were trimmed by 4 bases and 4 bases, with 11 bases remaining between them. This CDR3 is 14 amino acids long. CDR3 residues: CASSSGGLYNEQFF. For the CDR3, the DNA is TGTGCCAGCAGTTCTGGGGGTCTTTACAATGAGCAGTTCTTC.

This clonotype was recorded at least ten times. V and J are TRBV7-8 and TRBJ2-1, with TRBD2 matching 9 bases. The germline CDR1 and CDR2 sequences are SGHVS and FQNEAQ. This CDR3 contains 15 residues. The V gene end was trimmed by 2 bases and the J gene end by 9 bases; junction bases not matched to a gene: 8. For the CDR3, the DNA is TGTGCCAGCAGCTTATTTCCTAGCGGGAACGCTGAGCAGTTCTTC. It encodes CASSLFPSGNAEQFF.

The gene calls are TRBV4-3 and TRBJ2-4; D possibly matches TRBD1 or TRBD2 (5 bases each). The CDR3 sequence is 13 residues long. Germline V gives CDR1 LGHNA, CDR2 YSLEER. Trimming left V 1 base short and J 8 bases short, with 9 bases between. CDR3 nucleotide sequence: TGCGCCAGCAGCCAAGCCTTGGGGGACATTCAGTACTTC. It is translated as CASSQALGDIQYF.

Comments on this clonotype: One end of the junction fails to match germline, which may point to a read error. The chain joins TRBV6-2 or TRBV6-3 to TRBJ2-7, with a weak D call TRBD2 (6 bases). This CDR3 region has 13 residues. Germline V gene lookup returns CDR1 MNHEY and CDR2 SVGEGT. CDR3 nucleotide sequence: TGTGCCAGCAGTTACTCCGGGACTGCCGACCACTCATTC. Amino acid sequence: CASSYSGTADHSF.

The V gene is TRBV7-9, the J gene TRBJ1-4; no firm D call. The CDR3 has 17 amino acids. Between the trimmed V and J ends, which lost 5 bases and 0 bases, there was a span of 16 bases. Germline CDR1 and CDR2: SEHNR and FQNEAQ (reference sequence). The CDR3 reads CASSLRDQTATNEKLFF. The CDR3, as DNA: TGTGCCAGCAGCCTACGTGATCAGACCGCAACTAATGAAAAACTGTTTTTT.

J is TRBJ2-1 and V is TRBV7-2; the D gene is possibly TRBD1 (5 bases). Germline V gives CDR1 SGHTA, CDR2 FQGNSA. The CDR3 runs to 18 residues. Trimming took 6 bases from V and 4 from J, leaving 25 bases between them. As DNA, the CDR3 is TGTGCCAGCAGAAACGACAAAGGGGCGCCCGGTTATTACAATGAGCAGTTCTTC. Protein: CASRNDKGAPGYYNEQFF.

This clonotype was observed at least ten times. This sequence joins TRBV7-9 and TRBJ1-1; no clear D. This CDR3 has 14 amino acids. Trimming removed 1 base from V and 5 bases from J, with 11 bases in between. CDR1 SEHNR and CDR2 FQNEAQ come from the germline V gene (reference sequence). CDR3 protein: CASSLGLDGTEAFF. The CDR3 DNA reads TGTGCCAGCAGCTTAGGCCTGGATGGAACTGAAGCTTTCTTT. Full variable domain (remainder filled in from reference TRBV7-9 and TRBJ1-1): DTGVSQNPRHKITKRGQNVTFRCDPISEHNRLYWYRQTLGQGPEFLTYFQNEAQLEKSRLLSDRFSAERPKGSFSTLEIQRTEQGDSAMYLCASSLGLDGTEAFFGQGTRLTVV.

V and J are TRBV29-1 and TRBJ2-1, with 7 positions matching TRBD2. This CDR3 comprises 14 residues. Germline CDR1 SQVTM, CDR2 ANQGSEA. V trimming: 4 bases; J trimming: 7 bases; junction bases outside the gene matches: 10. CDR3 in DNA: TGCAGCGTTGTCCTGCGCGGGAGAAGGAATGAGCAGTTCTTC. This gives the protein CSVVLRGRRNEQFF.

Concerning this clonotype: This may come from a read error, since a much larger clone is one base off. The rearrangement uses TRBV18 and TRBJ1-1; no clear D. This CDR3 is built from 15 residues. The V gene's germline CDR1 is KGHSH and CDR2 LQKENI. Written as DNA, the CDR3 is TGTGCCAGCTCACCTCATGACCAGATGAACACTGAAGGTTTCTTT. This sequence encodes CASSPHDQMNTEGFF.

This clonotype appeared many times. The gene calls are TRBV6-1 and TRBJ2-1; 12 nucleotides align to TRBD1. The CDR3 runs to 15 residues. After removal of 6 bases from V and 5 bases from J, the junction contained 5 bases not matched to a gene. The germline gives CDR1 MNHNS, CDR2 SASEGT. DNA for the CDR3: TGTGCCAGCAGAGTCCGGGACAGGGGGCACAATGAGCAGTTCTTC. Its translation: CASRVRDRGHNEQFF.

In this sample, this clonotype turned up a few times. The chain joins TRBV27 to TRBJ2-3; D gene ambiguous. With 3 bases removed from V and 0 bases from J, the gap between germline ends came to 13 bases. Germline CDR1 and CDR2: MNHEY and SMNVEV (reference sequence). The CDR3 loop spans 16 amino acids. The CDR3 nucleotides read TGTGCCAGCAGTTTCGGGCGGCTAACTAGCACAGATACGCAGTATTTT. Its translation is CASSFGRLTSTDTQYF.

The chain uses TRBV3-1 and TRBJ2-2; the D gene could be TRBD1 or TRBD2 (6 bases each). Germline assignment: CDR1 LGHDT and CDR2 YNNKEL (reference sequence). Deletions cut 7 bases from V and 1 base from J, with 13 bases between. This CDR3 contains 15 residues. The CDR3 nucleotides are TGTGCCAGCACCTCACAGGGAGGGAACACCGGGGAGCTGTTTTTT. Translated, it gives CASTSQGGNTGELFF.

This clonotype was counted between two and nine times. The chain combines TRBV12-5 with TRBJ2-1; D ambiguous. Deletions cut 0 bases from V and 6 bases from J, with 9 bases between. The germline gives CDR1 LGHNT, CDR2 FRNRAP. The CDR3 totals 14 residues. The CDR3 region has the DNA TGTGCTAGTGGTTTGGTAAAAGGGTTCAATGAGCAGTTCTTC. Translated: CASGLVKGFNEQFF.

This clonotype was recorded a few times. The rearrangement links TRBV7-2 to TRBJ1-4; perhaps TRBD1 as D (5 bases). The CDR3 has 14 amino acids. CDR1 and CDR2 (germline): SGHTA, FQGNSA. The ends were cut back, 6 bases at V and 6 bases at J, with 14 bases in the middle. Here the CDR3 DNA reads TGTGCCAGCAGGATCGGGGGGGGGGATGAAAAACTGTTTTTT. It specifies CASRIGGGDEKLFF.

The V gene is TRBV12-3 or TRBV12-4, the J gene TRBJ2-1; 9 bases line up with TRBD2. This CDR3 is built from 15 residues. V was clipped by 2 bases and J by 5 bases; unmatched bases: 4. The chain's CDR3 is CASSLFSGRHNEQFF. The DNA of the CDR3 is TGTGCCAGCAGTTTATTTAGCGGGAGACACAATGAGCAGTTCTTC.

The V call is TRBV7-9, the J call TRBJ2-5; perhaps TRBD2 as D (5 bases). V lost 2 bases, J lost 2 bases, and 12 bases lay in between. Germline CDR1 reads SEHNR; CDR2 reads FQNEAQ (reference sequence). The CDR3 runs to 15 residues. The CDR3 reads CASSLLRAQQETQYF. DNA for the CDR3: TGTGCCAGCAGCTTATTGAGGGCACAGCAAGAGACCCAGTACTTC.

This clonotype was counted at least ten times. The V call is TRBV7-2, the J call TRBJ2-3, with 8 bases aligning to TRBD2. This CDR3 spans 15 amino acids. The ends lost 2 bases at V and 4 bases at J; junction bases unmatched: 5. Germline V lookup: CDR1 SGHTA, CDR2 FQGNSA. CDR3 sequence: CASSLRAGEADTQYF. The CDR3 DNA reads TGTGCCAGCAGCTTAAGAGCGGGAGAGGCAGATACGCAGTATTTT.

This clonotype was observed at least ten times. The chain has TRBV6-6 and TRBJ2-1; perhaps TRBD2 as D (5 bases). Germline-derived CDR1 and CDR2 are MNHNY and SVGAGI (reference sequence). V was clipped by 0 bases and J by 0 bases, with 12 bases between them. CDR3 length equals 17 residues. CDR3 DNA sequence: TGTGCCAGCAGTTACTCGGTCAATAGCGCCTCCTACAATGAGCAGTTCTTC. Translation: CASSYSVNSASYNEQFF.

The J gene is TRBJ2-5, the V gene TRBV13, with D uncertain. The CDR3 is made up of 14 amino acids. The germline V and J ends were trimmed by 5 bases and 4 bases, with 14 bases remaining between them. Per the germline V gene, CDR1 is PRHDT and CDR2 is FYEKMQ (reference sequence). The CDR3 protein is CASSLGRAGETQYF. The CDR3 coding sequence is TGTGCCAGCAGCCTTGGAAGGGCTGGAGAGACCCAGTACTTC. Full variable domain (remainder filled in from reference TRBV13 and TRBJ2-5): AAGVIQSPRHLIKEKRETATLKCYPIPRHDTVYWYQQGPGQDPQFLISFYEKMQSDKGSIPDRFSAQQFSDYHSELNMSSLELGDSALYFCASSLGRAGETQYFGPGTRLLVL.

The CDR3 DNA is TGTGCCAGCAGCCCCTCCCGCGGCACCGGGGAGCTGTTTTTT. Protein: CASSPSRGTGELFF. This chain uses TRBV6-2 or TRBV6-3 with TRBJ2-2; D gene uncertain. Trimming left V 6 bases short and J 4 bases short, with 12 bases between. There are 14 residues in the CDR3. Germline CDR1 reads MNHEY; CDR2 reads SVGEGT.

The V gene is TRBV2, the J gene TRBJ2-1, with 8 positions matching TRBD1. Germline V lookup: CDR1 SNHLY, CDR2 FYNNEI. CDR3 length: 15 amino acids. V was clipped by 3 bases and J by 2 bases; unmatched bases: 3. CDR3 sequence: CASSEVRGPYNEQFF. The CDR3 coding sequence is TGTGCCAGCAGTGAGGTCAGGGGGCCCTACAATGAGCAGTTCTTC.

The chain carries TRBV20-1 and TRBJ2-5; tentative D call: TRBD2 (6 bases). V gave up 4 bases and J gave up 7 bases, with 22 bases separating them. The CDR3 has 15 amino acids. In germline, CDR1 is DFQATT, CDR2 SNEGSKA (reference sequence). In DNA form, the CDR3 reads TGCAGTGCTACCCGAGTTGCGGGAATTGTGCGGACCCAGTACTTC. Its translation is CSATRVAGIVRTQYF.

This chain uses TRBV19 with TRBJ1-5, with a tentative D call TRBD1 (5 bases). Germline V gives CDR1 LNHDA, CDR2 SQIVND (reference sequence). The germline V and J ends were trimmed by 7 bases and 3 bases, with 10 bases remaining between them. The CDR3 runs to 13 residues. CDR3 coding DNA: TGTGCCAGTAATGGGGGTTACAATCAGCCCCAGCATTTT. It is translated as CASNGGYNQPQHF.

This clonotype was recorded once. This clone may be a read error of a much larger clone one base away. The chain is built from TRBV7-2 and TRBJ2-2, with a weak D call TRBD2 (6 bases). This CDR3 has 14 amino acids. Germline assignment: CDR1 SGHTA and CDR2 FQGNSA. CDR3 loop: CASGLVSGTGELFF. CDR3 coding DNA: TGTGCCAGCGGCTTAGTTAGCGGCACCGGGGAGCTGTTTTTT.

The rearrangement links TRBV20-1 to TRBJ2-1; 11 nucleotides align to TRBD2. CDR1 and CDR2 (germline): DFQATT, SNEGSKA (reference sequence). The CDR3 totals 14 residues. Trimming at V came to 6 bases and at J to 10 bases, leaving 11 bases not matched to a gene. CDR3 loop: CSASQLAGVGEQFF. In nucleotides, the CDR3 is TGCAGTGCCTCCCAACTAGCGGGAGTTGGGGAGCAGTTCTTC.